The entry that follows covers one T cell receptor (beta chain) sequence. The record originates from a study of blood T cell repertoires in COVID-19. At the level of the study: COVID-19 samples from acute and convalescent phases originated in the United States, Italy and Spain. The analysed material was cDNA or gDNA that came from T cells, B-cell-depleted T cells, or PBMCs.

CDR1 and CDR2 from the germline V gene are SGHRS and YFSETQ. The CDR3 has 15 amino acids. Trimming took 4 bases from V and 7 from J; bases not matched to a gene: 9. As handled by the study authors: It was from reference gene primer amplification that nucleated cell counts were estimated. Here immunoSEQ multiplex PCR was the method, and the copy in TCRdb shows in-frame clones only, minus some. V, J and clone size are those of that table, while D and trimming were read from the DNA. The sample lists 70,000 to 100,000 clones; 90% were seen once. Sequencing input: peripheral blood. The receptor was isolated from a woman of 80 years or more with active or convalescent COVID-19. V and J are TRBV5-1 and TRBJ1-4, with 8 bases identical to TRBD1. The CDR3 DNA sequence: TGCGCCAGCAGCCCTGGACAGGGTAAAACTGAAAAACTGTTTTTT. This sequence encodes CASSPGQGKTEKLFF. Variable domain in full (rest from reference TRBV5-1 and TRBJ1-4): KAGVTQTPRYLIKTRGQQVTLSCSPISGHRSVSWYQQTPGQGLQFLFEYFSETQRNKGNFPGRFSGRQFSNSRSEMNVSTLELGDSALYLCASSPGQGKTEKLFFGSGTQLSVL.